This TCR beta chain was obtained from a study of glioma-infiltrating T cells. Study-wide results and caveats: CDR3 overlap between tissue and blood was very small.

The iRepertoire nested amplicon-rescue multiplex PCR amplified TCR alpha and beta CDR3s from RNA. TCRdb redid the calling of the multiplex PCR reads with MiXCR, one entry per CDR3 protein. The profile shows under 50,000 distinct CDR3 sequences, around 22% of them singletons. This clonotype has only one observation. Its antigen is unidentified. The sample comprised glioma tissue, nonneoplastic brain tissue, or PBMCs (not recorded which). The clonotype originates from a human donor with low-grade glioma or glioblastoma, undergoing nonglioma brain surgery, or in good health (not recorded which).

CDR3 DNA sequence: TGTGCCAGCACTTTCACTCGACCCCACCTTAATGAGCAGTTCTTC. This translates into CASTFTRPHLNEQFF. The rearrangement links TRBV2 to TRBJ2-1; D remains ambiguous. Germline CDR1 reads SNHLY; CDR2 reads FYNNEI. The V and J ends lost 7 bases and 7 bases respectively, with 20 bases between them. This CDR3 contains 15 residues.